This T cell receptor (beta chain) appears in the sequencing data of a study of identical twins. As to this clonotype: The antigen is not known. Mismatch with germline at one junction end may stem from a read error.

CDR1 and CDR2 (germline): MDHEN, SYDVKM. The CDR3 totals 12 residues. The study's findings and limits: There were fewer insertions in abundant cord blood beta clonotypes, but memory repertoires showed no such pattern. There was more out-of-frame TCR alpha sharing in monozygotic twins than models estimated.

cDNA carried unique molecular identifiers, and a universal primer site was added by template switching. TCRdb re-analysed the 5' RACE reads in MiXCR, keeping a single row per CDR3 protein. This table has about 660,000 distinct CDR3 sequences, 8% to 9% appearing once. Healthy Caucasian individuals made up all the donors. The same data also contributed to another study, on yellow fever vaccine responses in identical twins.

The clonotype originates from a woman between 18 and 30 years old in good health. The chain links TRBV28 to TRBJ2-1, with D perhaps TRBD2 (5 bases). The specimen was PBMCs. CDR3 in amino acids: CASSQRGRLGYF. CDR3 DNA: TGTGCCAGCAGCCAGCGAGGGCGACTCGGGTACTTC.